The 17 T cell receptor beta chains below were found in one sample sequenced in a study of blood T cell repertoires in COVID-19. Using immunoSEQ multiplex PCR, the repertoire was profiled, and TCRdb retains in-frame clones only, with some absent. The sample lists approximately 250,000 clones, roughly 84% occurring once. Input material: peripheral blood. The receptors shown here come from a human donor in a cohort sampled during active COVID-19.

The V call is TRBV7-2, the J call TRBJ2-7, with TRBD2 matching 8 bases. This CDR3 has 16 residues. Germline CDR1 SGHTA, CDR2 FQGNSA. V was pared by 2 bases and J by 0 bases, with 6 bases of the junction left unmatched. This chain's CDR3 is CASSLSSGVSSYEQYF. The DNA for the CDR3 is TGTGCCAGCAGCTTAAGTAGCGGGGTTAGCTCCTACGAGCAGTACTTC.

This sequence joins TRBV20-1 and TRBJ1-2, with no clear D. The CDR3 is made up of 14 amino acids. In germline, CDR1 is DFQATT, CDR2 SNEGSKA (reference sequence). V was cut by 3 bases and J by 4 bases, with 15 bases left in between. The CDR3 here is CSASRTLGTYGYTF. In DNA form, the CDR3 reads TGCAGTGCTAGTCGGACTCTAGGAACCTATGGCTACACCTTC.

This clone was counted once. This chain joins TRBV5-6 and TRBJ2-7; 7 bases map to TRBD1. V shed 4 bases and J 4 bases; nucleotides not matched to a gene: 2. CDR3 length equals 12 residues. Per germline, CDR1 SGHDT and CDR2 YYEEEE. The CDR3 DNA reads TGTGCCAGCAGCCTGGGACAGTACGAGCAGTACTTC. Translation gives CASSLGQYEQYF.

The chain carries TRBV7-2 and TRBJ2-3; D uncertain. Trimming took off 2 bases at V and 3 bases at J, with 6 bases between the two ends. Germline V gives CDR1 SGHTA, CDR2 FQGNSA. This CDR3 has 13 amino acids. This chain's CDR3 is CASSLLVTDTQYF. The CDR3 DNA is TGTGCCAGCAGCTTACTAGTTACAGATACGCAGTATTTT.

The gene calls are TRBV9 and TRBJ1-1; TRBD1 is a possible D gene (6 bases). CDR1 SGDLS and CDR2 YYNGEE come from the germline V gene. This CDR3 comprises 14 residues. Deletions cut 0 bases from V and 6 bases from J, with 12 bases between. DNA of the CDR3: TGTGCCAGCAGCGTAGATCCCAGGGGACCTGAAGCTTTCTTT. Its translation: CASSVDPRGPEAFF.

There are many counts of this clone. The rearrangement links TRBV3-1 (or the pseudogene TRBV3-2) to TRBJ2-7, with D perhaps TRBD2 (5 bases). Trimming cost V 0 bases and J 0 bases, with 12 bases left between them. This CDR3 spans 16 amino acids. Germline V gene lookup returns CDR1 LGHDT and CDR2 YNNKEL (reference sequence). The CDR3: CASSQDRKRHSYEQYF. The CDR3 region has the DNA TGTGCCAGCAGCCAAGATCGTAAGCGGCACTCCTACGAGCAGTACTTC.

V usage is TRBV6-4 and J usage is TRBJ2-2, with TRBD1 identical over 7 bases. V shed 4 bases and J 4 bases; nucleotides not matched to a gene: 12. The CDR3 extends over 17 amino acids. The germline gives CDR1 MRHNA, CDR2 SNTAGT. The CDR3 nucleotides read TGTGCCAGCAGTGGAACTCGAACAGGGGCCGGCACCGGGGAGCTGTTTTTT. Its translation: CASSGTRTGAGTGELFF.

The rearrangement links TRBV7-9 to TRBJ2-1, with 13 positions matching TRBD2. CDR1 and CDR2 (germline): SEHNR, FQNEAQ (reference sequence). This CDR3 has 16 residues. After removal of 6 bases from V and 6 bases from J, the junction contained 8 bases not matched to a gene. DNA of the CDR3: TGTGCCAGCAGTTCTACTAGCGGGGGGGCCAGCAATGAGCAGTTCTTC. Translated: CASSSTSGGASNEQFF. Full variable domain (outside the CDR3, taken from reference TRBV7-9 and TRBJ2-1): DTGVSQNPRHKITKRGQNVTFRCDPISEHNRLYWYRQTLGQGPEFLTYFQNEAQLEKSRLLSDRFSAERPKGSFSTLEIQRTEQGDSAMYLCASSSTSGGASNEQFFGPGTRLTVL.

The rearrangement joins TRBV5-6 to TRBJ1-1, with 9 bases matching TRBD1. V shed 1 base and J 1 base; nucleotides not matched to a gene: 11. The V gene's germline CDR1 is SGHDT and CDR2 YYEEEE. This CDR3 spans 18 amino acids. This chain's CDR3 is CASSLWDRAARRNTEAFF. CDR3 sequence (DNA): TGTGCCAGCAGCTTGTGGGACAGGGCCGCTAGGAGGAACACTGAAGCTTTCTTT.

The rearrangement joins TRBV2 to TRBJ2-2, with D unclear. V was trimmed by 2 bases and J by 0 bases, leaving 7 bases between them. The V gene's germline CDR1 is SNHLY and CDR2 FYNNEI. The CDR3 is made up of 15 amino acids. CDR3: CASSESDTNTGELFF. CDR3 bases: TGTGCCAGCAGTGAATCCGACACGAACACCGGGGAGCTGTTTTTT.

This sequence joins TRBV29-1 and TRBJ2-1; D is possibly TRBD1 (5 bases). Trimming removed 7 bases from V and 5 bases from J, with 12 bases in between. CDR3 size: 12 residues. Looked up from germline, CDR1 is SQVTM and CDR2 is ANQGSEA. The CDR3 loop reads CSAGWGDNEQFF. CDR3 DNA sequence: TGCAGCGCCGGGTGGGGCGACAATGAGCAGTTCTTC.

J is TRBJ2-1 and V is TRBV19; TRBD1 matches at 8 bases. Trimming removed 4 bases from V and 5 bases from J; junction bases left unmatched: 7. The CDR3 has 15 residues. CDR1 LNHDA and CDR2 SQIVND come from the germline V gene (reference sequence). The CDR3: CASSTQGAGNNEQFF. CDR3 coding DNA: TGTGCCAGTAGTACTCAGGGGGCTGGGAACAATGAGCAGTTCTTC.

The chain has TRBV24-1 and TRBJ1-1; tentatively, D is TRBD1 (6 bases). Germline lookup yields CDR1 KGHDR and CDR2 SFDVKD. The ends were cut back, 4 bases at V and 1 base at J, with 12 bases in the middle. This CDR3 region has 15 residues. CDR3 loop: CATSEGTTGNTEAFF. The CDR3 nucleotides read TGTGCCACCAGTGAAGGTACGACAGGGAACACTGAAGCTTTCTTT.

In nucleotides, the CDR3 is TGTGCCAGCGGACAGTTATGGAACGAGCAGTACTTC. This gives the protein CASGQLWNEQYF. The chain joins TRBV7-9 to TRBJ2-7; weak D call: TRBD1 (6 bases). Germline CDR1 is SEHNR and CDR2 is FQNEAQ (reference sequence). Deletions cut 8 bases from V and 5 bases from J, with 13 bases between. The CDR3 spans 12 residues.

This clone was found a few times. The V call is TRBV28, the J call TRBJ2-7; 8 bases map to TRBD2. The germline CDR1 and CDR2 sequences are MDHEN and SYDVKM. The CDR3 has 18 residues. V dropped 5 bases and J dropped 0; count of bases not matched to a gene: 15. The CDR3 DNA follows: TGTGCCAGCAGTCTAACCTTATCCATGACTAGCGACTCCTACGAGCAGTACTTC. Its translation: CASSLTLSMTSDSYEQYF.

The table lists this clone with a count of one. The J gene is TRBJ2-2, the V gene TRBV27; TRBD1 matches at 11 bases. Germline V lookup: CDR1 MNHEY, CDR2 SMNVEV (reference sequence). V lost 10 bases and J lost 5; bases outside the gene matches: 12. CDR3 length equals 16 residues. In DNA, the CDR3 is TGTGCCACCAGGGCCACCGGGACAGGGGGAACCGGGGAGCTGTTTTTT. Residues: CATRATGTGGTGELFF.

This chain uses TRBV7-6 with TRBJ2-3, with D possibly TRBD2 on 5 matching bases. CDR1 and CDR2 (germline): SGHVS, FNYEAQ. This CDR3 is 14 amino acids long. The V gene lost 5 bases and the J gene lost 14 bases, with 23 bases spanning the gap. The CDR3 bases are TGTGCCAGCAGCCCCTTAGTTAGCGAGCTTACCCGGTATTTT. Its translation: CASSPLVSELTRYF.